The source of this T cell receptor (beta chain) is a study of T-cell memory formation after mild COVID-19. Study-wide findings and caveats: Clones that shrank (day 15 to 85) were balanced CD4/CD8, whereas later expanders leaned CD4+.

Turning to this clonotype: Its antigen is not known.

TCRdb reprocessed the 5' RACE reads with MiXCR, giving one entry per CDR3 protein. The sample consists of approximately 210,000 distinct CDR3 sequences, around 19% of them appearing once. Trimming cost V 5 bases and J 1 base, with 3 bases left between them. The length of the CDR3 is 12 residues. This TCR was recovered from an adult woman who had mild COVID-19 (a few samples of this study predate the infection). Cell type and time point are not known. Sequenced input: PBMCs or a T cell subset sorted from them (not recorded which). The chain links TRBV12-3 or TRBV12-4 to TRBJ1-5; D is ambiguous. The CDR3 loop reads CASSVSNQPQHF. The CDR3 region has the DNA TGTGCCAGCAGTGTAAGCAATCAGCCCCAGCATTTT.